This TCR beta chain was recovered during a study of OX40 agonist ivuxolimab in advanced cancers. At the level of the study: Hepatocellular carcinoma, melanoma, renal cell or head and neck cancer occurred in dose-escalation patients. Past anti-PD-1, anti-PD-L1 or anti-CTLA-4 therapy was accepted, and roughly 37% had received some.

This clone was observed once. Its specificity is not known. The CDR3 covers 13 residues. Germline assignment: CDR1 MDHEN and CDR2 SYDVKM. Trimming left V 6 bases short and J 3 bases short, with 11 bases between. General study points: Doses of 0.1 to 3.0 mg/kg were accompanied by clonal expansion of CD4+ and CD8+ blood T cells by week 6.

Assay used: immunoSEQ multiplex PCR; TCRdb lists only in-frame clones, some missing. The sample holds tens of thousands of clones; roughly 89% are singletons and the top ten take roughly 0.19%. This receptor was obtained from an adult with an advanced solid tumor such as melanoma, head and neck, liver or kidney cancer. The sequenced sample was CD4+ or CD8+ T cells sorted from blood, obtained in a trial of the OX40 agonist ivuxolimab. The J gene is TRBJ1-2, the V gene TRBV28, with D maybe TRBD1 (5 bases). CDR3 sequence (DNA): TGTGCCAGCAGCCTGGGACCGTACTATGGCTACACCTTC. Translating gives CASSLGPYYGYTF.